The source of this T cell receptor beta chain is a study of OX40 agonist ivuxolimab in advanced cancers. This clone was counted a few times. The CDR3 length is 14 residues. CDR1 is SQVTM, CDR2 ANQGSEA, per germline. V was pared by 6 bases and J by 6 bases, with 10 bases of the junction left unmatched. TCRdb's copy holds only in-frame clones and misses some; the assay was immunoSEQ multiplex PCR. The sample holds under 40,000 clones; 80% to 85% are singletons and the top ten take 9.5% to 10%. This TCR came from an adult with an advanced solid tumor such as melanoma, head and neck, liver or kidney cancer. V usage is TRBV29-1 and J usage is TRBJ2-1; 8 bases are shared with TRBD2. The sequences come from CD4+ or CD8+ T cells sorted from blood, collected in a trial of the OX40 agonist ivuxolimab. The CDR3, as DNA: TGCAGCGTCCCGGGACTAGAAAGTGTCAATGAGCAGTTCTTC. This encodes CSVPGLESVNEQFF.